Here is one T cell receptor beta chain with its context. This clone was seen a few times. Its cognate antigen has yet to be identified. One base away there is no much larger clone; base qualities are not given. The data are from a study of blood T cell repertoires in COVID-19 (TCRdb year 2020). Describing the broader study: The collaborator samples originated in the United States, Italy and Spain and spanned the acute and convalescent phases of COVID-19. Sample metadata almost always included a de-identified subject ID, COVID-19 status, age in years and sex. The dataset comprised deeply sampled blood TCRbeta repertoires from subjects exposed to, actively infected with, or recovered from COVID-19. Where HLA class I and class II types were available, the types were taken from metadata supplied by the sample provider, not from assay-based typing. The material from the prospective study consisted of cDNA or gDNA derived from T cells, B-cell-depleted T cells, or PBMCs. A freely available public database, intended as a resource for researchers studying the immune response to SARS-CoV-2, is where the repertoires were released. The samples were drawn from the first 160 participants of the ongoing ImmuneRACE study and from roughly 1,300 subjects provided by 6 global collaborators.

At the junction V is shortened by 5 bases and J by 4 bases; bases outside the gene matches: 5. The germline V gene specifies SGHTA as CDR1 and FQGTGA as CDR2. Measured from the cysteine to the phenylalanine, the CDR3 is 14 residues long. Only CDR3 DNA is held: 42 bases, read in frame from base 1. TCRbeta CDR3 regions were amplified from genomic DNA by means of the immunoSEQ Assay, a bias-controlled multiplex PCR. The paper's data handling went like this. The number of nucleated cells in each sample was estimated by amplification of reference gene primers within the assay. To quantify the absolute abundance of each unique TCRbeta CDR3 rearrangement, sequence reads were collapsed and filtered. For each sample, productive Simpson clonality was calculated as the square root of Simpson's diversity index across productive rearrangements. The table was pulled from immuneACCESS by TCRdb, which kept in-frame rearrangements only. Such tables lose some clones; where checked, under half of the loss comes from unresolved V genes, and the rest has no known cause. Clone size and the V and J calls come from that table; the DNA yielded D and trimming. A total of about 130,000 clones appear in this sample, roughly four fifths of them only once. The ten biggest clones cover 3% of the sample.

Results the study describes overall, beyond this receptor: The quantity of clinical and demographic metadata differed by source and by participant and was supplied without curation.

Each collaborating institution followed its own protocols to collect whole blood in K2EDTA tubes. Collaborator samples were shipped for TCRbeta analysis as frozen whole blood, isolated PBMCs, or DNA extracted from either sample type. The sample was peripheral blood. The chain was built from TRBV7-3 and TRBJ1-1; TRBD1 aligns with 9 central bases. The TCR was taken from a woman of 80 years or more with acute or convalescent COVID-19. The DNA sequence is TGTGCCAGCAGCGGGACAGGGTCGGTCACTGAAGCTTTCTTT. This codes for CASSGTGSVTEAFF.